This T cell receptor beta chain is from a study of blood T cell repertoires in COVID-19. On the study more broadly: Sites in the United States, Italy and Spain provided acute and convalescent COVID-19 samples. PBMCs, B-cell-depleted T cells, or T cells provided the cDNA or gDNA that made up the material.

How the authors handled the data: Amplified reference gene primers provided the basis for estimating nucleated cell counts. The data were produced by immunoSEQ multiplex PCR, yet TCRdb's version contains in-frame clones alone and is incomplete. The V and J calls and clone size were taken over from that table, and D and trimming were inferred from the DNA. The sample includes under 200,000 clones, approximately 85% of them seen just once. Trimming cost V 5 bases and J 5 bases; bases outside gene matches: 6. The length of the CDR3 is 14 residues. CDR1 and CDR2 (germline): MNHEY, SVGEGT. Living in 24 US areas, the participants were between about 18 and 90 years of age.

The TCR comes from a middle-aged man with acute COVID-19. This chain connects TRBV6-2 or TRBV6-3 to TRBJ2-7, with 10 bases that match TRBD1. The source material was PBMCs or T cells enriched from blood (not recorded which). The CDR3 DNA is TGTGCCAGCAGTCCGGGACAGGGGCCCGACGAGCAGTACTTC. Its translation is CASSPGQGPDEQYF.